These T cell receptor beta chains were read from a single sample in a study of sequential checkpoint blockade in melanoma. Data came from immunoSEQ multiplex PCR; TCRdb stores just in-frame clones and leaves some out. The sample carries about 38,000 clones, about 88% recorded once. The specimen comprised CD8+ T cells sorted from blood (inferred from file names), sampled from a patient given nivolumab and ipilimumab in sequence. The receptors were gathered from a human donor with melanoma. Both conserved end residues are part of each CDR3. Fields, in order: D gene, J gene, clone size, V gene, CDR3 length, CDR3 protein, CDR3 DNA. A D gene is named only where the DNA matches it firmly. Clone size is not always given. Where it is, it says once, few, many or a class for expanded clones.

D: .; J: TRBJ1-1; size: .; V: TRBV5-4; length: 15; CDR3: CASSWPTEMNTEAFF; DNA: TGTGCCAGCAGCTGGCCGACAGAGATGAACACTGAAGCTTTCTTT
D: .; J: TRBJ2-7; size: .; V: TRBV6-1; length: 14; CDR3: CASSEVGVGHEQYF; DNA: TGTGCCAGCAGTGAAGTAGGGGTGGGACACGAGCAGTACTTC
D: .; J: TRBJ1-1; size: .; V: TRBV27; length: 12; CDR3: CASSDQGTEAFF; DNA: TGTGCCAGCAGTGATCAGGGTACTGAAGCTTTCTTT
D: TRBD2; J: TRBJ2-3; size: .; V: TRBV4-3; length: 16; CDR3: CASSQEASGTTDTQYF; DNA: TGCGCCAGCAGCCAAGAGGCTAGCGGGACCACAGATACGCAGTATTTT
D: .; J: TRBJ2-1; size: .; V: TRBV19; length: 15; CDR3: CASSIQGGLNNEQFF; DNA: TGTGCCAGTAGTATCCAGGGCGGCCTCAACAATGAGCAGTTCTTC
D: .; J: TRBJ2-5; size: .; V: TRBV21-1; length: 12; CDR3: CASSRDKETQYF; DNA: TGTGCCAGCAGCCGGGACAAAGAGACCCAGTACTTC
D: .; J: TRBJ2-5; size: .; V: TRBV15; length: 14; CDR3: CATSGLGGGETQYF; DNA: TGTGCCACCAGCGGTCTAGGAGGGGGCGAGACCCAGTACTTC
D: TRBD1; J: TRBJ2-1; size: .; V: TRBV7-8; length: 14; CDR3: CASSPGQDYNEQFF; DNA: TGTGCCAGCAGCCCGGGACAGGATTACAATGAGCAGTTCTTC
D: TRBD1; J: TRBJ2-7; size: .; V: TRBV7-9; length: 15; CDR3: CASSFRDRGDYEQYF; DNA: TGTGCCAGCAGCTTCCGGGACAGGGGGGACTACGAGCAGTACTTC
D: .; J: TRBJ2-7; size: .; V: TRBV2; length: 14; CDR3: CASSEGSGGYEQYF; DNA: TGTGCCAGCAGTGAAGGCAGTGGCGGCTACGAGCAGTACTTC
D: .; J: TRBJ2-7; size: .; V: TRBV5-1; length: 11; CDR3: CASSPGYEQYF; DNA: TGCGCCAGCAGCCCAGGGTACGAGCAGTACTTC
D: .; J: TRBJ2-7; size: once; V: TRBV7-2; length: 16; CDR3: CASSSTLGTGAYEQYF; DNA: TGTGCCAGCAGCTCGACGCTTGGAACGGGGGCCTACGAGCAGTACTTC
D: TRBD1; J: TRBJ2-5; size: .; V: TRBV6-5; length: 15; CDR3: CASSSLRGLAETQYF; DNA: TGTGCCAGCAGTTCACTCAGGGGGCTGGCTGAGACCCAGTACTTC
D: .; J: TRBJ1-5; size: .; V: TRBV7-9; length: 14; CDR3: CASSLTGLNQPQHF; DNA: TGTGCCAGCAGCTTGACAGGCCTCAATCAGCCCCAGCATTTT
D: .; J: TRBJ1-1; size: .; V: TRBV27; length: 13; CDR3: CASSLYRDTEAFF; DNA: TGTGCCAGCAGTCTGTACAGGGACACTGAAGCTTTCTTT
D: TRBD2; J: TRBJ2-3; size: .; V: TRBV10-2; length: 15; CDR3: CASRGLAGMSDTQYF; DNA: TGCGCCAGCAGGGGACTAGCGGGAATGTCAGATACGCAGTATTTT
D: TRBD2; J: TRBJ2-7; size: .; V: TRBV9; length: 15; CDR3: CASSPGTSGSHEQYF; DNA: TGTGCCAGCAGCCCGGGGACTAGCGGGAGTCACGAGCAGTACTTC
D: TRBD2; J: TRBJ2-3; size: .; V: TRBV30; length: 12; CDR3: CAWGLAPDTQYF; DNA: TGTGCCTGGGGACTAGCCCCAGATACGCAGTATTTT
D: .; J: TRBJ1-1; size: .; V: TRBV19; length: 14; CDR3: CASTIGAMNTEAFF; DNA: TGTGCCAGTACCATAGGGGCCATGAACACTGAAGCTTTCTTT
D: .; J: TRBJ2-1; size: .; V: TRBV11-2; length: 13; CDR3: CASSLVWGDEQFF; DNA: TGTGCCAGCAGCTTAGTTTGGGGGGATGAGCAGTTCTTC
D: .; J: TRBJ2-2; size: .; V: TRBV2; length: 14; CDR3: CASIPTESTGELFF; DNA: TGTGCCAGCATCCCTACAGAAAGCACCGGGGAGCTGTTTTTT
D: .; J: TRBJ1-2; size: medium-sized; V: TRBV19; length: 12; CDR3: CASRGHFYGYTF; DNA: TGTGCCAGCCGGGGACACTTCTATGGCTACACCTTC